The 14 T cell receptor beta chains below come from one sample, sequenced in a study of human T cells and chemical hapten exposure. TCRdb re-called the RACE reads with MiXCR, one entry per CDR3 protein. The sample consists of about 77,000 distinct CDR3 sequences, around 9.4% of them appearing once. Sample time point: healthy volunteer bleed at 6 weeks. The authors' total RNA extraction used unfractionated whole blood. What was sequenced was whole blood. These TCRs come from a female donor in good health. Some clones in this sample may be carry-over from other donors' samples.

This clonotype occurred many times. Sequence at one end of the junction differs from germline and may be a read error. The chain uses TRBV7-7 and TRBJ2-3; D gene ambiguous. CDR1 SSHAT and CDR2 FNYEAQ come from the germline V gene (reference sequence). The CDR3 runs 15 residues. CDR3 loop: CASSLGGSQTDTQYF. CDR3 DNA: TGTGCTAGCAGCTTAGGCGGCAGCCAGACAGATACGCAGTATTTT. Supplemented by reference TRBV7-7 and TRBJ2-3, the full variable domain reads GAGVSQSPRYKVTKRGQDVTLRCDPISSHATLYWYQQALGQGPEFLTYFNYEAQPDKSGLPSDRFSAERPEGSISTLTIQRTEQRDSAMYRCASSLGGSQTDTQYFGPGTRLTVL.

This clonotype was seen a few times. CDR3 nucleotide sequence: TGTGCCAGCAGTTTGGGGGCCCTTCATAATTCACCCCTCCACTTT. The encoded protein is CASSLGALHNSPLHF. The chain employs TRBV12-3 or TRBV12-4 and TRBJ1-6; maybe TRBD1 (6 bases). The V end lost 3 bases, the J end lost 5 bases, and 11 bases lay between the germline ends. The CDR3 is 15 amino acids.

This clonotype showed up many times. The CDR3 is CASSQDYTGSYTEAFF. The CDR3 nucleotides read TGTGCCAGCAGCCAAGATTACACCGGGTCGTACACTGAAGCTTTCTTT. The chain is built from TRBV4-2 and TRBJ1-1, with D unresolved. This CDR3 comprises 16 residues. CDR1 and CDR2 (germline): LGHNA, YNFKEQ. The V end was cut by 0 bases, the J end by 3 bases, with 14 bases between.

At least ten counts were recorded for this clonotype. The V gene is TRBV20-1, the J gene TRBJ1-2; TRBD1 agrees at 7 bases. The junction had 15 bases not matched to a gene; V was cut back by 0 bases and J by 5 bases. CDR1 is DFQATT and CDR2 is SNEGSKA in the germline V gene (reference sequence). This CDR3 comprises 17 residues. The CDR3: CSARDFFGEGGGYGYTF. The CDR3 DNA follows: TGCAGTGCTAGAGATTTTTTTGGCGAAGGGGGCGGGTATGGCTACACCTTC.

This clonotype was counted many times. A clone one base away is much larger, so this may be a read error. This chain joins TRBV12-3 or TRBV12-4 and TRBJ1-1; D is unresolved. Trimming removed 2 bases from V and 1 base from J, with 5 bases in between. The CDR3 totals 13 residues. The CDR3 sequence is CASSLKGNTEAFF. The CDR3 coding sequence is TGTGCCAGCAGTTTAAAGGGGAACACTGAAGCTTTCTTT.

This clonotype occurred many times. The chain combines TRBV12-3 or TRBV12-4 with TRBJ2-3; unclear D gene. The CDR3 has 14 amino acids. V was clipped by 5 bases and J by 6 bases, with 15 bases between them. CDR3 loop: CASSLRRSFDTQYF. CDR3 bases: TGTGCCAGCAGTCTCCGTAGAAGCTTCGATACGCAGTATTTT.

The chain combines TRBV20-1 with TRBJ2-1, with D maybe TRBD1 (5 bases). The CDR3 length is 16 residues. Trimming took 6 bases from V and 1 from J, leaving 19 bases between them. Germline loops: CDR1 DFQATT, CDR2 SNEGSKA (reference sequence). This CDR3 reads CSASKGLSRSYNEQFF. CDR3 DNA sequence: TGCAGTGCCAGTAAGGGGCTTAGTCGGTCCTACAATGAGCAGTTCTTC.

The rearrangement joins TRBV5-6 to TRBJ1-1; D may be TRBD1 (5 bases). The CDR3 sequence is 13 residues long. Per germline, CDR1 SGHDT and CDR2 YYEEEE. Trimming removed 1 base from V and 5 bases from J, with 9 bases in between. In DNA form, the CDR3 reads TGTGCCAGCAGCTTGACCTGGGGGACTGAAGCTTTCTTT. Its translation is CASSLTWGTEAFF. Full variable domain (outside the CDR3, taken from reference TRBV5-6 and TRBJ1-1): DAGVTQSPTHLIKTRGQQVTLRCSPKSGHDTVSWYQQALGQGPQFIFQYYEEEERQRGNFPDRFSGHQFPNYSSELNVNALLLGDSALYLCASSLTWGTEAFFGQGTRLTVV.

This clonotype has a handful of counts. The chain recombines TRBV19 with TRBJ2-7; the match to TRBD2 covers 7 bases. The CDR3 contains 13 residues. Losses at the gene ends were 8 bases for V and 3 bases for J; bases not matched to a gene: 7. Germline V CDR1 and CDR2: LNHDA, SQIVND (reference sequence). CDR3 amino acids: CASSFGGGYEQYF. The CDR3 DNA reads TGTGCCAGTTCCTTTGGGGGGGGCTACGAGCAGTACTTC.

Points on this clonotype: A read error is possible here, since a much larger clone lies one base away. The J gene is TRBJ1-1, the V gene TRBV18, with D possibly being TRBD1 (5 bases). This CDR3 contains 15 residues. Germline assignment: CDR1 KGHSH and CDR2 LQKENI. The CDR3 here is CTSSPRQGLDTEAFF. The CDR3 DNA reads as TGTACCAGCTCACCAAGGCAGGGTTTGGACACTGAAGCTTTCTTT. Based on the CDR3 plus reference TRBV18 and TRBJ1-1, the full variable domain is NAGVMQNPRHLVRRRGQEARLRCSPMKGHSHVYWYRQLPEEGLKFMVYLQKENIIDESGMPKERFSAEFPKEGPSILRIQQVVRGDSAAYFCTSSPRQGLDTEAFFGQGTRLTVV.

V gene TRBV29-1 combines with J gene TRBJ1-1; no clear D. This CDR3 contains 12 residues. Per the germline V gene, CDR1 is SQVTM and CDR2 is ANQGSEA. V was pared by 3 bases and J by 1 base, with 6 bases between. For the CDR3, the DNA is TGCAGCGTTGAGCGGAAGAACACTGAAGCTTTCTTT. This encodes CSVERKNTEAFF.

The sample holds many counts of this clonotype. The chain links TRBV6-1 to TRBJ2-2, with TRBD1 matching 7 bases. The ends lost 6 bases at V and 5 bases at J; junction bases unmatched: 6. CDR3 length: 14 amino acids. In germline, CDR1 is MNHNS, CDR2 SASEGT. CDR3 DNA: TGTGCCAGCAGCCGACAGGGCGAGACCGGGGAGCTGTTTTTT. It yields the protein CASSRQGETGELFF.

This clonotype has more than one count but fewer than ten. The rearrangement links TRBV5-5 to TRBJ2-3, with D possibly TRBD2 on 7 matching bases. Germline CDR1 reads SGHKS; CDR2 reads YYEKEE (reference sequence). V was shortened by 2 bases and J by 6 bases, with 13 bases between the two germline ends. This CDR3 is built from 14 residues. CDR3 sequence: CASSFRGGGDTQYF. CDR3 bases: TGTGCCAGCAGCTTTCGGGGCGGGGGCGATACGCAGTATTTT.

This clonotype was counted at least ten times. The V call is TRBV4-2, the J call TRBJ2-3; the D gene is possibly TRBD2 (6 bases). The V gene's germline CDR1 is LGHNA and CDR2 YNFKEQ. This CDR3 has 16 amino acids. Trimming shortened V by 1 base and J by 2 bases, and 13 bases separated the two germline ends. CDR3 residues: CASSQGSSVSTDTQYF. DNA for the CDR3: TGTGCCAGCAGCCAAGGTTCTAGCGTGTCCACAGATACGCAGTATTTT.